The 9 T cell receptor beta chains given below trace back to one sample, sequenced in a study of cytomegalovirus exposure and HLA in healthy donors. The PCR ran on 60 Vbeta and 13 Jbeta primers. Method: immunoSEQ multiplex PCR; TCRdb's copy keeps in-frame clones and lacks some. Among around 170,000 clones listed, 82% were seen once. The specimen was PBMCs. Receptors were obtained from a woman between 45 and 65 years old in good health and CMV-seronegative.

This clone was observed a single time. The chain combines TRBV29-1 with TRBJ2-5; D not certain. CDR1 SQVTM and CDR2 ANQGSEA come from the germline V gene. Trimming stripped 7 bases from V and 2 bases from J, with 14 bases between. CDR3 length: 13 residues. DNA of the CDR3: TGCAGCGCAAGTGTAGTCCTTCAAGAGACCCAGTACTTC. It yields the protein CSASVVLQETQYF.

This clone was detected only a few times. The V and J genes are TRBV7-2 and TRBJ2-3; possibly TRBD2 for D (5 bases). Germline CDR1 is SGHTA and CDR2 is FQGNSA. With 5 bases removed from V and 2 bases from J, the gap between germline ends came to 8 bases. The CDR3 length is 13 residues. As DNA, the CDR3 is TGTGCCAGCAGCATCGACTACACAGATACGCAGTATTTT. It specifies CASSIDYTDTQYF.

This clone was picked up one time. The CDR3: CASSPPPVGTIFQPQHF. The CDR3 DNA is TGTGCCAGCAGCCCCCCACCGGTAGGGACAATTTTTCAGCCCCAGCATTTT. The V and J genes are TRBV9 and TRBJ1-5, with D possibly matching TRBD1 (6 bases). Trimming shortened V by 4 bases and J by 6 bases, and 23 bases separated the two germline ends. Germline V gene lookup returns CDR1 SGDLS and CDR2 YYNGEE. The CDR3 extends over 17 amino acids.

V is TRBV5-5 and J is TRBJ2-5; 8 bases line up with TRBD1. Germline CDR1 and CDR2: SGHKS and YYEKEE (reference sequence). The junction had 3 bases not matched to a gene; V was cut back by 4 bases and J by 4 bases. The CDR3 runs to 13 residues. The chain's CDR3 is CASSVQGAETQYF. CDR3 sequence (DNA): TGTGCCAGCAGCGTGCAGGGGGCAGAGACCCAGTACTTC.

The V call is TRBV18, the J call TRBJ1-2; TRBD1 agrees at 7 bases. The CDR3 runs 14 residues. Germline CDR1 and CDR2: KGHSH and LQKENI. The ends lost 2 bases at V and 5 bases at J; junction bases unmatched: 5. The CDR3: CASSPNRQGYGYTF. DNA for the CDR3: TGTGCCAGCTCACCAAATAGACAGGGTTATGGCTACACCTTC. The whole variable domain, remainder taken from reference TRBV18 and TRBJ1-2, is NAGVMQNPRHLVRRRGQEARLRCSPMKGHSHVYWYRQLPEEGLKFMVYLQKENIIDESGMPKERFSAEFPKEGPSILRIQQVVRGDSAAYFCASSPNRQGYGYTFGSGTRLTVV.

The J gene is TRBJ1-3, the V gene TRBV5-6; D possibly corresponds to TRBD1 (6 bases). The V end lost 7 bases, the J end lost 0 bases, and 14 bases lay between the germline ends. Germline CDR1 is SGHDT and CDR2 is YYEEEE. The CDR3 is 15 residues long. The CDR3 loop reads CASGRGASSGNTIYF. In nucleotides, the CDR3 is TGTGCCAGCGGCCGGGGGGCAAGCTCTGGAAACACCATATATTTT.

The gene calls are TRBV7-8 and TRBJ2-3; D gene ambiguous. CDR3 length: 12 residues. Germline-derived CDR1 and CDR2 are SGHVS and FQNEAQ. The V end lost 5 bases, the J end lost 5 bases, and 8 bases lay between the germline ends. In nucleotides, the CDR3 is TGTGCCAGCAGCGACTTAGTAGATACGCAGTATTTT. This codes for CASSDLVDTQYF.

This chain links TRBV6-1 with TRBJ2-7; possible D gene TRBD2, 5 bases. CDR3 length: 14 amino acids. Trimming stripped 10 bases from V and 4 bases from J, with 20 bases between. Germline assignment: CDR1 MNHNS and CDR2 SASEGT. CDR3: CATETRLSVYEQYF. Here the CDR3 DNA reads TGTGCCACCGAAACTAGATTGTCAGTATACGAGCAGTACTTC.

This clone was seen only once. This same CDR3 is encoded by further DNA sequences in the sample. The V and J genes are TRBV18 and TRBJ1-1; 7 bases agree with TRBD1. Germline V gene lookup returns CDR1 KGHSH and CDR2 LQKENI. The CDR3 spans 13 residues. The V and J ends lost 5 bases and 0 bases, in that order; junction bases with no gene match: 0. The CDR3 nucleotides are TGTGCCAGCTCAACAGGGGTGAACACTGAAGCTTTCTTT. It encodes CASSTGVNTEAFF.